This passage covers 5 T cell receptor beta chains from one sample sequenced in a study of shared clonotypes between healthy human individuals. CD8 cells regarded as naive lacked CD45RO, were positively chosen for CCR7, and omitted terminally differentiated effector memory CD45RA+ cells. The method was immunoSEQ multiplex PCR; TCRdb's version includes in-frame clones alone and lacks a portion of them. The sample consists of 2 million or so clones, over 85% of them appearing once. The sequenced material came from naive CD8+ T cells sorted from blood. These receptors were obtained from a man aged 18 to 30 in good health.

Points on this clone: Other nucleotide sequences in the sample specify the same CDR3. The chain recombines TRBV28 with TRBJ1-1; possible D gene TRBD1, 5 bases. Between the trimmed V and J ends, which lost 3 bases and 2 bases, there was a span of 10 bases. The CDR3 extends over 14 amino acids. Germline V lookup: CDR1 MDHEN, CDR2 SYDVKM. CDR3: CASSFRGQNTEAFF. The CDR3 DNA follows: TGTGCCAGCAGTTTTCGAGGACAAAACACTGAAGCTTTCTTT.

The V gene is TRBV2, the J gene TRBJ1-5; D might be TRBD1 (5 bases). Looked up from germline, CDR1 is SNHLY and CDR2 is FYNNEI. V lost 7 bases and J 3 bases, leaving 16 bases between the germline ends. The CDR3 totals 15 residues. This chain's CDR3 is CASKDSTVSNQPQHF. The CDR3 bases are TGTGCCAGCAAAGACTCGACAGTGTCCAATCAGCCCCAGCATTTT. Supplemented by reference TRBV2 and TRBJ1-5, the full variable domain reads EPEVTQTPSHQVTQMGQEVILRCVPISNHLYFYWYRQILGQKVEFLVSFYNNEISEKSEIFDDQFSVERPDGSNFTLKIRSTKLEDSAMYFCASKDSTVSNQPQHFGDGTRLSIL.

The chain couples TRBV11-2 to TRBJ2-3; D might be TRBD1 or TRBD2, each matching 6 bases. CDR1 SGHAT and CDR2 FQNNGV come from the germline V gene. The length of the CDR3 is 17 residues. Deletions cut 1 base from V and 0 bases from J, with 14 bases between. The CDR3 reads CASSLAGAHTSTDTQYF. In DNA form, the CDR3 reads TGTGCCAGCAGCTTAGCGGGGGCACACACTAGCACAGATACGCAGTATTTT.

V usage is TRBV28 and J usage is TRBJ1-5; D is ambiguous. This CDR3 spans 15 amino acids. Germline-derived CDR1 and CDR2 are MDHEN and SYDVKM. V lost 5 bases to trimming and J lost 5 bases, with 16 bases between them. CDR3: CASSLGDLKYQPQHF. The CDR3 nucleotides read TGTGCCAGCAGTCTCGGGGATCTTAAGTATCAGCCCCAGCATTTT.

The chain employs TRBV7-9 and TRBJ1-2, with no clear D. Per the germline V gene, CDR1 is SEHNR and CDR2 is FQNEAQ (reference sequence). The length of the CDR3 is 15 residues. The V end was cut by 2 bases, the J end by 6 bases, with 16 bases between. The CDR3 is CASSLTFSEFDGYTF. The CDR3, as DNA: TGTGCCAGCAGCTTAACGTTTTCGGAATTTGATGGCTACACCTTC.